Listed here is a single TCR beta chain. A read error may account for a junction end that differs from germline. Authors' data handling: Estimates of nucleated cell counts were drawn from the amplification of reference gene primers. Only in-frame clones appear in the TCRdb table, and some are missing; sequencing was by immunoSEQ multiplex PCR. That table gives V, J and clone size, and the DNA gave D and trimming. The sample yields more than 150,000 clones, roughly four fifths seen once. From germline, CDR1 is SGHAT and CDR2 FQNNGV. This CDR3 spans 14 amino acids. The sample originates from a study of blood T cell repertoires in COVID-19. The overall study: Sites in the United States, Italy and Spain provided acute and convalescent COVID-19 samples. Sources were T cells, B-cell-depleted T cells, or PBMCs; the material itself was cDNA or gDNA.

The rearrangement links TRBV11-2 to TRBJ2-1; tentative D call: TRBD2 (6 bases). The sample taken for sequencing was peripheral blood. The receptor comes from a human donor in a cohort sampled during active COVID-19. In DNA, the CDR3 is TGTGCCAGCAGCTTCGGACTATCCTCCAATGAGCAGTTCTTC. It codes for CASSFGLSSNEQFF. Full variable domain (remainder filled in from reference TRBV11-2 and TRBJ2-1): EAGVAQSPRYKIIEKRQSVAFWCNPISGHATLYWYQQILGQGPKLLIQFQNNGVVDDSQLPKDRFSAERLKGVDSTLKIQPAKLEDSAVYLCASSFGLSSNEQFFGPGTRLTVL.